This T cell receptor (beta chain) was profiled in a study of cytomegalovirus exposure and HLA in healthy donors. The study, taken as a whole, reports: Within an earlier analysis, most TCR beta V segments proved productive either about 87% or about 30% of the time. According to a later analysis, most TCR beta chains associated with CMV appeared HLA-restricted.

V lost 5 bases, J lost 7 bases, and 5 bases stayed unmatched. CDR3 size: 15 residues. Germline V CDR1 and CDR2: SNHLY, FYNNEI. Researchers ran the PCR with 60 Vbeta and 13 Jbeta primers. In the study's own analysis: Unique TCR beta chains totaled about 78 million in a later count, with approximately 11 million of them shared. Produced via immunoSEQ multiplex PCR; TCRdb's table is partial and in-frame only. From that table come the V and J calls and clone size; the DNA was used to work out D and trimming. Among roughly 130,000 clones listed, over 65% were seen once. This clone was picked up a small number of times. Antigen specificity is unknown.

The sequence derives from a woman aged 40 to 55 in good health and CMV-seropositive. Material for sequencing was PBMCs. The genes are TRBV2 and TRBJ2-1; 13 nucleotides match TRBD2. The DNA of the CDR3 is TGTGCCAGCAGTACCGCACTAGCGGGAGGGAATGAGCAGTTCTTC. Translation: CASSTALAGGNEQFF.